This paragraph reports one T cell receptor (beta chain). The target antigen is unknown. The data stem from a study of shared clonotypes between healthy human individuals. Findings and limits, study-wide: An anticipated effect of sequencing depth on clonotype sharing among donors was recognized.

V lost 5 bases and J lost 9; bases outside the gene matches: 14. Germline V gene sequence: CDR1 WNHNN, CDR2 SYGVQD (reference sequence). This CDR3 is 16 amino acids long. Produced via immunoSEQ multiplex PCR; TCRdb's table is partial and in-frame only. The sample records 600,000 to 800,000 clones, 72% being singletons. This rearrangement joins TRBV10-1 to TRBJ2-1; the match to TRBD2 covers 9 bases. The sequenced sample was memory CD4+ T cells sorted from blood. Subset given: CD45RA-negative fraction. This TCR was sampled from a woman in her 30s in good health. The CDR3 region is CASSTRGSGSLVEQFF. The CDR3 bases are TGCGCCAGCAGTACCCGGGGTAGCGGGAGTTTAGTTGAGCAGTTCTTC.